The 2 T cell receptor beta chains in this list originate from one sample, sequenced in a study of cytomegalovirus exposure and HLA in healthy donors. PCR primers comprised 60 Vbeta and 13 Jbeta primers. Profiled with immunoSEQ multiplex PCR; TCRdb holds only in-frame clones, not every one. The repertoire includes about 150,000 clones, roughly 80% of them detected once, and approximately 15% sits in the top ten. Sequencing was carried out using PBMCs. Receptor source: a woman between 35 and 50 years old in good health and CMV-seronegative.

The J gene is TRBJ1-2, the V gene TRBV2, with D tentatively TRBD1 (5 bases). Trimming took off 4 bases at V and 2 bases at J, with 14 bases between the two ends. The CDR3 totals 15 residues. Germline loops: CDR1 SNHLY, CDR2 FYNNEI. CDR3 amino acids: CASSVNQGANYGYTF. The CDR3 DNA reads as TGTGCCAGCAGTGTTAACCAGGGTGCGAACTATGGCTACACCTTC.

V usage is TRBV9 and J usage is TRBJ2-3, with 7 bases matching TRBD1. This CDR3 spans 15 amino acids. The V segment lost 4 bases and the J segment 2 bases; nucleotides outside the gene matches: 7. Looked up from germline, CDR1 is SGDLS and CDR2 is YYNGEE. The CDR3 DNA reads as TGTGCCAGCAGCTTTGGGGGACAGACCACAGATACGCAGTATTTT. Translated, it gives CASSFGGQTTDTQYF.